The clone carrying this T cell receptor beta chain appeared a few times. The data were obtained in a study of patients and donors after allogeneic stem cell transplantation. TCRdb re-called the RT-PCR reads through MiXCR, storing one row per CDR3 protein. The sample shows hundreds of thousands of distinct CDR3 sequences, more than 15% of them seen only once. Sequencing was carried out using blood, either unsorted or a sorted T cell fraction (not recorded which). The clonotype comes from a human donor who was either an allogeneic HSCT recipient or a stem cell or donor lymphocyte infusion donor (not recorded which). It is not recorded whose cells these are; they may come from a transplant donor.

Here the CDR3 reads CASGSEGRGDYGYTF. The CDR3 bases are TGTGCCAGCGGGTCCGAGGGCAGGGGTGACTATGGCTACACCTTC. The chain carries TRBV28 and TRBJ1-2; a weak D match, TRBD1 (6 bases). CDR3 length equals 15 residues. From germline, CDR1 is MDHEN and CDR2 SYDVKM. V was pared by 8 bases and J by 3 bases, with 19 bases between.